The sample holds a few counts of the clone carrying this TCR beta chain. This sample stems from a study of blood T cell repertoires in COVID-19. As processed by the authors: Using reference gene primer amplification, nucleated cell counts were estimated. Repertoires were generated with immunoSEQ multiplex PCR, while TCRdb's copy carries only in-frame clones and drops some. The DNA was the basis for D and trimming; V, J and clone size are from that table. The sample records about 300,000 clones, approximately 90% being singletons. Germline lookup yields CDR1 SEHNR and CDR2 FQNEAQ (reference sequence). The CDR3 has 13 amino acids. V lost 5 bases, J lost 1 base, and 8 bases lay in between.

This receptor was obtained from a man aged 30 to 45 who had recovered from COVID-19. This chain connects TRBV7-9 to TRBJ1-1; possible D gene TRBD1, 6 bases. The sequencing sample was made of PBMCs or T cells enriched from blood (not recorded which). Here the CDR3 DNA reads TGTGCCAGCAGCCAACAGGGGAACACTGAAGCTTTCTTT. It translates to CASSQQGNTEAFF.